The T cell receptor (beta chain) described here comes from a study of shared clonotypes between healthy human individuals. Whole-study context: The study drew on a couple of women and a few men aged 18 to 49 as donors.

Measured with immunoSEQ multiplex PCR; TCRdb has only the in-frame clones, and not every one. The sample shows about 1,900,000 clones, around 96% of them seen only once. V gave up 4 bases and J gave up 4 bases, with 19 bases separating them. The CDR3 length is 16 residues. CD45RO negativity and positive selection for CCR7 defined naive CD8 cells, a population that excluded terminally differentiated effector memory CD45RA+ cells. The TCR comes from a man aged 18 to 30 in good health. V is TRBV5-3 and J is TRBJ2-3; TRBD1 might be the D (6 bases). TRBV5-3 is an ORF; its function is uncertain. The sequenced sample consisted of naive CD8+ T cells sorted from blood. CDR3 DNA sequence: TGTGCCAGAAGCCCGGGGTATCAGGGGAGCGCAGATACGCAGTATTTT. This codes for CARSPGYQGSADTQYF.